The 9 T cell receptor beta chains given below trace back to one sample, sequenced in a study of T cell responses to AZD1222 COVID-19 vaccine. Profiling relied on immunoSEQ multiplex PCR, and the TCRdb table lists in-frame clones only, not all of them. The data contain 100,000 to 150,000 clones, around 85% of them seen just once; the ten biggest clones take up approximately 6.2%. Sample: peripheral blood, taken on day 0 of AZD1222 vaccination. These receptor sequences come from an adult in good health.

This chain joins TRBV28 and TRBJ2-2, with TRBD2 matching 15 bases. CDR1 and CDR2 from the germline V gene are MDHEN and SYDVKM. The CDR3 extends over 18 amino acids. V shed 4 bases and J 1 base; nucleotides not matched to a gene: 4. The CDR3 region is CASSSPGLAGGNTGELFF. In nucleotides, the CDR3 is TGTGCCAGCAGTTCCCCGGGACTAGCGGGGGGGAACACCGGGGAGCTGTTTTTT. The entire variable domain, with the rest obtained from reference TRBV28 and TRBJ2-2, is as follows: DVKVTQSSRYLVKRTGEKVFLECVQDMDHENMFWYRQDPGLGLRLIYFSYDVKMKEKGDIPEGYSVSREKKERFSLILESASTNQTSMYLCASSSPGLAGGNTGELFFGEGSRLTVL.

The chain links TRBV5-8 to TRBJ1-1, with 8 bases aligning to TRBD1. The V segment lost 4 bases and the J segment 4 bases; nucleotides outside the gene matches: 9. This CDR3 is 15 amino acids long. Germline CDR1 SGHTS, CDR2 YDEGEE. This CDR3 is CASSVPEDRVTEAFF. Written as DNA, the CDR3 is TGTGCCAGCAGCGTACCTGAGGACAGGGTCACTGAAGCTTTCTTT. Drawing the rest from reference TRBV5-8 and TRBJ1-1, the complete variable domain is EAGVTQSPTHLIKTRGQQATLRCSPISGHTSVYWYQQALGLGLQFLLWYDEGEERNRGNFPPRFSGRQFPNYSSELNVNALELEDSALYLCASSVPEDRVTEAFFGQGTRLTVV.

The chain is built from TRBV19 and TRBJ1-5; TRBD1 is a possible D gene (5 bases). This CDR3 region has 15 residues. V was pared by 2 bases and J by 4 bases, with 12 bases between. CDR1 LNHDA and CDR2 SQIVND come from the germline V gene (reference sequence). CDR3 sequence reads: CASSIWGGSNQPQHF. DNA for the CDR3: TGTGCCAGTAGTATATGGGGGGGATCGAATCAGCCCCAGCATTTT.

The chain combines TRBV4-2 with TRBJ2-3; TRBD2 is a possible D gene (5 bases). Trimming removed 1 base at V and 6 bases at J, with 14 bases between. This CDR3 spans 15 amino acids. Germline CDR1 reads LGHNA; CDR2 reads YNFKEQ. The CDR3 spells CASSQGTRSGDTQYF. DNA for the CDR3: TGTGCCAGCAGCCAAGGGACTCGCTCGGGGGATACGCAGTATTTT.

Many counts were recorded for this clone. CDR3 DNA sequence: TGTGCCAGCAGCCCCCCTAGCAATCAGCCCCAGCATTTT. Encoded protein: CASSPPSNQPQHF. The chain recombines TRBV28 with TRBJ1-5; D is uncertain. The CDR3 is made up of 13 amino acids. V shed 6 bases and J shed 0 bases, with 6 bases lying between them. CDR1 and CDR2 (germline): MDHEN, SYDVKM.

J is TRBJ1-6 and V is TRBV28; D possibly corresponds to TRBD1 (5 bases). The CDR3 has 16 amino acids. Germline assignment: CDR1 MDHEN and CDR2 SYDVKM. V was clipped by 3 bases and J by 8 bases, with 17 bases between them. The CDR3 region has the DNA TGTGCCAGCAGTTTCCTCGGGGGGGGGATTTATTCACCCCTCCACTTT. This codes for CASSFLGGGIYSPLHF.

This chain uses TRBV14 with TRBJ2-5; D unresolved. The CDR3 is 13 amino acids. The germline V gene encodes CDR1 SGHDN and CDR2 FVKESK. V lost 3 bases and J 5 bases, leaving 10 bases between the germline ends. The CDR3, as DNA: TGTGCCAGCAGCCACATGCCCGCGGAGACCCAGTACTTC. Translation gives CASSHMPAETQYF.

The J gene is TRBJ1-1, the V gene TRBV5-5; TRBD1 matches 7 bases. Trimming at V came to 3 bases and at J to 6 bases, leaving 17 bases not matched to a gene. The CDR3 has 17 amino acids. The germline CDR1 and CDR2 sequences are SGHKS and YYEKEE (reference sequence). CDR3 coding DNA: TGTGCCAGCAGCTCTCGACCTACCGGGACAGATGCCGCTGAAGCTTTCTTT. Translated, it gives CASSSRPTGTDAAEAFF.

The chain is built from TRBV18 and TRBJ2-1; D remains ambiguous. The V end lost 4 bases, the J end lost 10 bases, and 17 bases lay between the germline ends. There are 14 residues in the CDR3. Germline assignment: CDR1 KGHSH and CDR2 LQKENI. The CDR3 nucleotides read TGTGCCAGCTCACTCGGGCTTGGCCTGGACGAGCAGTTCTTC. Protein: CASSLGLGLDEQFF.